One and the same sample provided the 2 T cell receptor beta chains below, sequenced in a study of blood T cell repertoires in COVID-19. The data were produced by immunoSEQ multiplex PCR, yet TCRdb's version contains in-frame clones alone and is incomplete. The sample shows hundreds of thousands of clones, around 90% of them seen only once. The sequenced material came from peripheral blood. The receptors were gathered from a human donor in a cohort sampled during active COVID-19.

This chain joins TRBV7-9 and TRBJ2-3; the match to TRBD2 covers 8 bases. V was pared by 9 bases and J by 4 bases, with 21 bases of the junction left unmatched. Germline lookup yields CDR1 SEHNR and CDR2 FQNEAQ (reference sequence). CDR3 length: 18 residues. The CDR3 sequence: CASQPITGGPEFPDTQYF. DNA of the CDR3: TGTGCCAGTCAACCCATAACGGGAGGGCCGGAGTTCCCAGATACGCAGTATTTT.

The chain joins TRBV3-1 (or the pseudogene TRBV3-2) to TRBJ2-5, with a tentative D call TRBD1 (5 bases). Germline lookup yields CDR1 LGHDT and CDR2 YNNKEL (reference sequence). Trimming stripped 4 bases from V and 4 bases from J, with 16 bases between. The CDR3 is 15 residues long. The CDR3 loop reads CASSPTIGVGETQYF. The CDR3 coding sequence is TGTGCCAGCAGCCCCACCATAGGGGTGGGAGAGACCCAGTACTTC.